The next 27 T cell receptor beta chains were all read from a single sample in a study of control samples from healthy donors and cancer patients. Profiled with immunoSEQ multiplex PCR; TCRdb holds only in-frame clones, not every one. The data contain 150,000 to 200,000 clones, 88% of them singletons. Sequencing used blood. The receptors originated from a woman aged 25 to 39 in good health.

The V call is TRBV20-1, the J call TRBJ1-2, with a possible D match to TRBD1 (5 bases). This CDR3 is 10 amino acids long. V lost 6 bases and J 6 bases, leaving 8 bases between the germline ends. Germline CDR1 is DFQATT and CDR2 is SNEGSKA (reference sequence). The CDR3 DNA sequence: TGCAGTGCGGGGGTCAATGGCTACACCTTC. This sequence encodes CSAGVNGYTF.

CDR3 amino acids: CASSPVAGDTGELFF. The CDR3 nucleotides read TGTGCCAGCTCACCAGTGGCAGGGGACACCGGGGAGCTGTTTTTT. This chain uses TRBV18 with TRBJ2-2, with D possibly being TRBD1 (6 bases). Germline V gene data show CDR1 as KGHSH and CDR2 as LQKENI. V lost 2 bases and J lost 3, with 10 bases in between. The CDR3 sequence is 15 residues long. Using reference TRBV18 and TRBJ2-2 for the parts outside the CDR3, the full variable domain is NAGVMQNPRHLVRRRGQEARLRCSPMKGHSHVYWYRQLPEEGLKFMVYLQKENIIDESGMPKERFSAEFPKEGPSILRIQQVVRGDSAAYFCASSPVAGDTGELFFGEGSRLTVL.

The CDR3 nucleotides are TGTGCCAGCAGTTACCTTTCCCGTCCAGATACGCAGTATTTT. This sequence encodes CASSYLSRPDTQYF. The J gene is TRBJ2-3, the V gene TRBV6-2 or TRBV6-3; D not resolved. CDR1 MNHEY and CDR2 SVGEGT come from the germline V gene. The length of the CDR3 is 14 residues. The V and J ends lost 2 bases and 4 bases respectively, with 10 bases between them.

The CDR3 region has the DNA TGTGCCAGCAGCCGACTAGCAGGTTCCTACGAGCAGTACTTC. Amino acids: CASSRLAGSYEQYF. V is TRBV3-1 (or the pseudogene TRBV3-2) and J is TRBJ2-7; TRBD2 agrees at 7 bases. The V segment lost 4 bases and the J segment 1 base; nucleotides outside the gene matches: 4. The germline V gene has CDR1 LGHDT and CDR2 YNNKEL (reference sequence). This CDR3 has 14 residues.

The chain has TRBV30 and TRBJ2-1, with D possibly being TRBD2 (5 bases). The CDR3 contains 14 residues. V lost 0 bases and J lost 7, with 13 bases in between. Per germline, CDR1 GTSNPN and CDR2 SVGIG (reference sequence). The CDR3 is CAWSVQLGRNEQFF. DNA of the CDR3: TGTGCCTGGAGTGTACAACTAGGCCGGAATGAGCAGTTCTTC.

The rearrangement links TRBV11-1 to TRBJ1-1; perhaps TRBD1 as D (5 bases). V was pared by 4 bases and J by 11 bases, with 14 bases between. The CDR3 has 12 residues. Germline values: CDR1 SGHAT, CDR2 FQDESV (reference sequence). The CDR3 spells CASSSTVGKAFF. The CDR3 DNA follows: TGTGCCAGCAGCTCGACAGTGGGTAAGGCTTTCTTT. Supplemented by reference TRBV11-1 and TRBJ1-1, the full variable domain reads EAEVAQSPRYKITEKSQAVAFWCDPISGHATLYWYRQILGQGPELLVQFQDESVVDDSQLPKDRFSAERLKGVDSTLKIQPAELGDSAMYLCASSSTVGKAFFGQGTRLTVV.

In regard to this clone: Its ends do not fully match the called genes, so a read error is possible. The chain carries TRBV20-1 and TRBJ2-3; 8 nucleotides align to TRBD2. Germline CDR1 reads DFQATT; CDR2 reads SNEGSKA (reference sequence). This CDR3 has 11 residues. CDR3 region: CSARSGTSLHF. DNA for the CDR3: TGCAGTGCTAGATCCGGGACTAGTTTGCATTTT.

The chain links TRBV19 to TRBJ2-7, with a possible D match to TRBD2 (6 bases). V lost 3 bases and J lost 0, with 9 bases in between. The CDR3 totals 14 residues. Germline lookup yields CDR1 LNHDA and CDR2 SQIVND (reference sequence). CDR3 nucleotides: TGTGCCAGTAGTATTGCGGGGAGCTCCTACGAGCAGTACTTC. Translation gives CASSIAGSSYEQYF.

The chain carries TRBV15 and TRBJ2-7; possible D gene TRBD1, 6 bases. The germline CDR1 and CDR2 sequences are LNHNV and YYDKDF (reference sequence). The V and J ends lost 0 bases and 5 bases respectively, with 8 bases between them. The CDR3 sequence is 13 residues long. Here the CDR3 reads CATSRDRGHEQYF. In nucleotides, the CDR3 is TGTGCCACCAGCAGAGACAGGGGTCACGAGCAGTACTTC.

The CDR3 DNA reads as TGTGCCAGCAGCTCGTTAGCTAACTATGGCTACACCTTC. Translated: CASSSLANYGYTF. V gene TRBV13 combines with J gene TRBJ1-2; D gene uncertain. The CDR3 sequence is 13 residues long. The V end was cut by 4 bases, the J end by 0 bases, with 6 bases between. Looked up from germline, CDR1 is PRHDT and CDR2 is FYEKMQ (reference sequence). Full variable domain (missing parts from reference TRBV13 and TRBJ1-2): AAGVIQSPRHLIKEKRETATLKCYPIPRHDTVYWYQQGPGQDPQFLISFYEKMQSDKGSIPDRFSAQQFSDYHSELNMSSLELGDSALYFCASSSLANYGYTFGSGTRLTVV.

The rearrangement uses TRBV5-6 and TRBJ2-4; TRBD1 agrees at 7 bases. Germline values: CDR1 SGHDT, CDR2 YYEEEE. CDR3 length equals 13 residues. Unmatched junction bases numbered 3, after V lost 3 bases and J lost 6 bases. The CDR3 DNA follows: TGTGCCAGCAGCTGGGGACAGATAAACATTCAGTACTTC. Translating it yields CASSWGQINIQYF.

The J gene is TRBJ1-4, the V gene TRBV7-8; tentatively, D is TRBD1 (5 bases). The length of the CDR3 is 15 residues. Germline loops: CDR1 SGHVS, CDR2 FQNEAQ. Deletions cut 1 base from V and 4 bases from J, with 10 bases between. Here the CDR3 reads CASSLGGPNNEKLFF. The CDR3 bases are TGTGCCAGCAGCTTAGGGGGCCCTAATAATGAAAAACTGTTTTTT.

The V and J genes are TRBV7-8 and TRBJ1-5, with a possible D match to TRBD1 (5 bases). This CDR3 has 14 amino acids. CDR1 and CDR2 from the germline V gene are SGHVS and FQNEAQ. The V and J ends lost 5 bases and 4 bases respectively, with 12 bases between them. CDR3 region: CASSPRDANQPQHF. In DNA form, the CDR3 reads TGTGCCAGCAGCCCGCGGGACGCTAATCAGCCCCAGCATTTT.

The chain combines TRBV30 with TRBJ1-1; 8 bases are a match to TRBD1. CDR3 length: 13 amino acids. Germline lookup yields CDR1 GTSNPN and CDR2 SVGIG (reference sequence). The V and J ends lost 1 base and 4 bases, in that order; junction bases with no gene match: 2. Here the CDR3 DNA reads TGTGCCTGGAGTGGACAGGGGTTCACTGAAGCTTTCTTT. It codes for CAWSGQGFTEAFF.

The chain links TRBV7-2 to TRBJ1-2; weak D call: TRBD1 (6 bases). This CDR3 is built from 13 residues. Trimming pared 4 bases from V and 3 bases from J, leaving 9 bases between. Germline CDR1 and CDR2: SGHTA and FQGNSA. This CDR3 is CASSSSGDYGYTF. The CDR3 nucleotides are TGTGCCAGCAGCTCCTCAGGGGACTATGGCTACACCTTC.

The chain has TRBV28 and TRBJ2-7, with a weak D call TRBD1 (7 bases). V dropped 6 bases and J dropped 3 bases, with 12 bases sitting between them. Per the germline V gene, CDR1 is MDHEN and CDR2 is SYDVKM. This CDR3 spans 13 amino acids. The CDR3 DNA reads as TGTGCCAGCAGGGGGGGACAGAGCTACGAGCAGTACTTC. This codes for CASRGGQSYEQYF.

The chain couples TRBV30 to TRBJ1-1; D gene unclear. Germline V gene sequence: CDR1 GTSNPN, CDR2 SVGIG (reference sequence). V was cut by 3 bases and J by 3 bases, with 14 bases left in between. This CDR3 has 14 amino acids. In nucleotides, the CDR3 is TGTGCCTGGAGGGGTGGTGGTCGAGACACTGAAGCTTTCTTT. Protein product: CAWRGGGRDTEAFF. The variable domain in full, completed from reference TRBV30 and TRBJ1-1, reads SQTIHQWPATLVQPVGSPLSLECTVEGTSNPNLYWYRQAAGRGLQLLFYSVGIGQISSEVPQNLSASRPQDRQFILSSKKLLLSDSGFYLCAWRGGGRDTEAFFGQGTRLTVV.

The V call is TRBV6-1, the J call TRBJ1-2; the D is unclear. With 2 bases removed from V and 7 bases from J, the gap between germline ends came to 17 bases. There are 15 residues in the CDR3. Looked up from germline, CDR1 is MNHNS and CDR2 is SASEGT. CDR3 coding DNA: TGTGCCAGCAGTGAACAGAGAAACACCCCCTCTGGCTACACCTTC. It encodes CASSEQRNTPSGYTF.

The V and J genes are TRBV6-6 and TRBJ1-6; D gene uncertain. Germline CDR1 MNHNY, CDR2 SVGAGI (reference sequence). V gave up 10 bases and J gave up 7 bases, with 11 bases separating them. This CDR3 is built from 12 residues. In DNA form, the CDR3 reads TGTGCCACAAAAAACACGAATTCACCCCTCCACTTT. It codes for CATKNTNSPLHF.

V and J are TRBV11-3 and TRBJ2-4, with TRBD1 matching 9 bases. This CDR3 has 15 residues. V was clipped by 5 bases and J by 8 bases; unmatched bases: 10. CDR1 is SGHNT, CDR2 YENEEA, per germline. CDR3 loop: CASSPSDRGSDIQYF. CDR3 sequence (DNA): TGTGCCAGCAGCCCCTCCGACAGGGGGAGTGACATTCAGTACTTC.

V gene TRBV28 combines with J gene TRBJ2-1; no definite D call. This CDR3 has 13 amino acids. CDR1 and CDR2 (germline): MDHEN, SYDVKM. V shed 5 bases and J shed 7 bases, with 12 bases lying between them. The CDR3 spells CASSRVPNNEQFF. Written as DNA, the CDR3 is TGTGCCAGCAGTCGCGTCCCAAATAATGAGCAGTTCTTC.

The chain couples TRBV29-1 to TRBJ2-2; 9 nucleotides align to TRBD1. The ends lost 5 bases at V and 1 base at J; junction bases unmatched: 2. Germline loops: CDR1 SQVTM, CDR2 ANQGSEA. The CDR3 runs 14 residues. DNA of the CDR3: TGCAGCGTTTCGGGACAGGGGAACACCGGGGAGCTGTTTTTT. Encoded protein: CSVSGQGNTGELFF.

The rearrangement uses TRBV6-4 and TRBJ2-1, with TRBD2 identical over 11 bases. Germline CDR1 and CDR2: MRHNA and SNTAGT. CDR3 length: 16 residues. V was pared by 2 bases and J by 8 bases, with 8 bases of the junction left unmatched. Here the CDR3 DNA reads TGTGCCAGCAGTGACCCTCGACTAGCGGGGTGGCATGAGCAGTTCTTC. Translation: CASSDPRLAGWHEQFF.

V and J are TRBV24-1 and TRBJ1-1; TRBD1 agrees at 10 bases. The CDR3 loop spans 18 amino acids. V dropped 4 bases and J dropped 0; count of bases not matched to a gene: 10. Germline CDR1 and CDR2: KGHDR and SFDVKD. CDR3 in amino acids: CATSEIARDRGLNTEAFF. The CDR3 DNA reads TGTGCCACCAGTGAGATCGCCCGGGACAGGGGTTTGAACACTGAAGCTTTCTTT.

The chain joins TRBV5-6 to TRBJ2-2; D is unresolved. The CDR3 loop spans 13 amino acids. V was cut by 7 bases and J by 0 bases, with 7 bases left in between. Germline lookup yields CDR1 SGHDT and CDR2 YYEEEE. The CDR3 loop reads CASYIANTGELFF. The CDR3 nucleotides are TGTGCCAGCTATATCGCGAACACCGGGGAGCTGTTTTTT.

This clone showed up just once. The gene calls are TRBV9 and TRBJ2-3; perhaps TRBD2 as D (6 bases). Trimming pared 2 bases from V and 5 bases from J, leaving 24 bases between. The length of the CDR3 is 18 residues. Per the germline V gene, CDR1 is SGDLS and CDR2 is YYNGEE. CDR3 protein: CASSVGTSGPHGGDTQYF. DNA of the CDR3: TGTGCCAGCAGCGTTGGGACGAGCGGTCCACACGGGGGAGATACGCAGTATTTT.

This clone appeared a single time. This rearrangement joins TRBV5-5 to TRBJ2-5, with D maybe TRBD2 (6 bases). The V and J ends lost 0 bases and 5 bases respectively, with 8 bases between them. CDR3 size: 13 residues. CDR1 is SGHKS, CDR2 YYEKEE, per germline (reference sequence). CDR3 residues: CASSLVAGETQYF. CDR3 in DNA: TGTGCCAGCAGCTTGGTGGCGGGGGAGACCCAGTACTTC.